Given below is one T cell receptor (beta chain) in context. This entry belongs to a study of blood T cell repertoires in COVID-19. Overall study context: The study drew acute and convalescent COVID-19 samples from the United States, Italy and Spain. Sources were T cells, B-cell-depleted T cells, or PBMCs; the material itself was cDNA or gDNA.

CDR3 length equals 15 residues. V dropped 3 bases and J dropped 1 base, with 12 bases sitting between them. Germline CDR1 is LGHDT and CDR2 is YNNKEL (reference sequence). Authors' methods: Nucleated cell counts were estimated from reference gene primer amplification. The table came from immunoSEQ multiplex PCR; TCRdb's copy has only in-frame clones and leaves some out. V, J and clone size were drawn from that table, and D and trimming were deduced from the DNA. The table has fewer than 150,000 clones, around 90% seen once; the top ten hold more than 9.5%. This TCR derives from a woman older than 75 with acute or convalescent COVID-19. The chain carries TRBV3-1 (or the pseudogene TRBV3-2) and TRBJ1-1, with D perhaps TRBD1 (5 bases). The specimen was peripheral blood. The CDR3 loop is CASSQNYRTNTEAFF. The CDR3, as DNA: TGTGCCAGCAGCCAGAATTACAGGACGAACACTGAAGCTTTCTTT.